This T cell receptor beta chain was obtained from a study of shared clonotypes between healthy human individuals. An assay was performed, and its level was deep. How the authors handled the data: Sequence data from immunoSEQ were junction-only and lacked quality scores; consequently, filtering differed. Using immunoSEQ multiplex PCR, the repertoire was profiled, and TCRdb retains in-frame clones only, with some absent. The V and J calls and the clone size are those of that table, but D and trimming were determined from the DNA. The sample has more than 2,000,000 clones; 85% to 95% are singletons. Trimming removed 4 bases at V and 0 bases at J, with 13 bases between. This CDR3 comprises 15 residues. The V gene's germline CDR1 is SQVTM and CDR2 ANQGSEA.

Sample: naive CD4+ T cells from PBMCs. Sample subset: CD45RA+ positively selected. This clonotype was obtained from a man aged 18 to 29 in good health. Some clones in this sample may be carry-over from other donors' samples. The chain carries TRBV29-1 and TRBJ2-1, with a possible D match to TRBD2 (6 bases). CDR3 loop: CSVGAGWSSYNEQFF. Written as DNA, the CDR3 is TGCAGCGTTGGGGCGGGATGGAGCTCCTACAATGAGCAGTTCTTC.